These 2 T cell receptor beta chains share one sample of origin, sequenced in a study of CD8 T cells in Susac syndrome (dated 2019 in TCRdb). The library was generated by the immunoSEQ multiplex PCR assay. RNA was extracted using the RNeasy kit, and about 0.5 to 1 ug of the RNA was reverse transcribed with random hexamers. TCRdb cleaned the public reads at Q25 with fastp, built clones with MiXCR and kept in-frame beta chains. Rows with a matching CDR3 protein are joined into one entry that keeps the most common DNA and genes. The sample includes fewer than 250,000 distinct CDR3 sequences, with roughly 92% observed a single time. Clones ranked in the top ten supply 0.1% to 0.15% of the sample. The sequencing input was CD8+ T cells from PBMCs. These receptors were collected from a human donor with multiple sclerosis.

This rearrangement joins TRBV13 to TRBJ2-1; D unresolved. Per germline, CDR1 PRHDT and CDR2 FYEKMQ (reference sequence). Trimming removed 5 bases at V and 1 base at J, with 12 bases between. This CDR3 comprises 15 residues. CDR3: CASSTRTSSYNEQFF. In nucleotides, the CDR3 is TGTGCCAGCAGCACCAGGACCTCTTCCTACAATGAGCAGTTCTTC.

The V and J genes are TRBV7-9 and TRBJ2-2, with TRBD2 matching 7 bases. The CDR3 is made up of 17 amino acids. Losses at the gene ends were 5 bases for V and 7 bases for J; bases not matched to a gene: 16. CDR1 is SEHNR, CDR2 FQNEAQ, per germline (reference sequence). The CDR3 nucleotides read TGTGCCAGCAGCCCAACCGGGGGGTCACCGAAAGTCGGGGAGCTGTTTTTT. This translates into CASSPTGGSPKVGELFF. Combining the CDR3 with reference TRBV7-9 and TRBJ2-2 gives the whole variable domain DTGVSQNPRHKITKRGQNVTFRCDPISEHNRLYWYRQTLGQGPEFLTYFQNEAQLEKSRLLSDRFSAERPKGSFSTLEIQRTEQGDSAMYLCASSPTGGSPKVGELFFGEGSRLTVL.